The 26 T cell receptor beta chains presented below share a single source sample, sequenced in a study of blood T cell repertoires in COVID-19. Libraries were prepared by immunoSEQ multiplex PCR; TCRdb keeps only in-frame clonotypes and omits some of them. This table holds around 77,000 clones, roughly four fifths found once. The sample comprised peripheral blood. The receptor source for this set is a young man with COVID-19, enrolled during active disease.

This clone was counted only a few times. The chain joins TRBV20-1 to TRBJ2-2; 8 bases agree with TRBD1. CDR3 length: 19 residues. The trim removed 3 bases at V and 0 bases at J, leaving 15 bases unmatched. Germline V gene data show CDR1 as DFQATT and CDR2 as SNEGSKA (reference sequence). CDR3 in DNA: TGCAGTGCTAGTCCGGCCTGGGGGACAGGACCTGCGAACACCGGGGAGCTGTTTTTT. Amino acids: CSASPAWGTGPANTGELFF.

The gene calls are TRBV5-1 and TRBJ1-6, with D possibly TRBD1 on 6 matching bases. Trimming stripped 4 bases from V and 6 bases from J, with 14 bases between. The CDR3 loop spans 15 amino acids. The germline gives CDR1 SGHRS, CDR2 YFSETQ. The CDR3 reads CASSPRGGGNSPLHF. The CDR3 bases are TGCGCCAGCAGCCCCCGGGGAGGGGGTAATTCACCCCTCCACTTT.

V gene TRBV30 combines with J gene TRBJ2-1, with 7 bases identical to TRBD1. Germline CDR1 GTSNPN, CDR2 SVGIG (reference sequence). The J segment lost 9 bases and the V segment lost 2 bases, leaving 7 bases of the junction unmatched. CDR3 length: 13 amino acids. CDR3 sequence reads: CAWSPDRFTEQFF. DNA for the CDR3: TGTGCCTGGAGTCCGGACAGGTTTACTGAGCAGTTCTTC.

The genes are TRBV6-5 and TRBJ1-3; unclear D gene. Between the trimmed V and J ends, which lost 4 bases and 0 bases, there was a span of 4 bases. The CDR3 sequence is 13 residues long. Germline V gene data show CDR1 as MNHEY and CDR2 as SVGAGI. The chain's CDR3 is CASSLSSGNTIYF. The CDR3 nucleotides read TGTGCCAGCAGTTTGAGCTCTGGAAACACCATATATTTT.

DNA for the CDR3: TGCAGCGTTGACACAGGGCTATACAATGAGCAGTTCTTC. Translation gives CSVDTGLYNEQFF. The chain is built from TRBV29-1 and TRBJ2-1; TRBD1 might be the D (6 bases). This CDR3 is 13 amino acids long. Germline CDR1 and CDR2: SQVTM and ANQGSEA. Trimming removed 3 bases from V and 4 bases from J, with 10 bases in between.

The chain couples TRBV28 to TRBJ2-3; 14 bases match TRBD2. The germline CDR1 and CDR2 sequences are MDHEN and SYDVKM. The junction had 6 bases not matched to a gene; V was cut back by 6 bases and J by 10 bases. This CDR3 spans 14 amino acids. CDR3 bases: TGTGCCAGCAGATTGGGACTAGCGGGAGTCGCGCAGTATTTT. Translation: CASRLGLAGVAQYF.

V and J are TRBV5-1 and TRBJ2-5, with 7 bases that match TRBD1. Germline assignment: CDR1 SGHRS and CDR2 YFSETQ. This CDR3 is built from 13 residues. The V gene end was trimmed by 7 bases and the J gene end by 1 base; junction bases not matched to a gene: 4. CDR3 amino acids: CASFRDSQETQYF. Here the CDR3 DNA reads TGCGCCAGCTTCCGGGACAGCCAAGAGACCCAGTACTTC.

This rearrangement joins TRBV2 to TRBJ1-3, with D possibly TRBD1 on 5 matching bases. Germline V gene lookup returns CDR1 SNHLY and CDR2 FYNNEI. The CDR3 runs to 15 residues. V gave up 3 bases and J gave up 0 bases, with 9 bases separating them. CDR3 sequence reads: CASSEGGSSGNTIYF. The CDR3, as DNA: TGTGCCAGCAGTGAGGGGGGAAGCTCTGGAAACACCATATATTTT. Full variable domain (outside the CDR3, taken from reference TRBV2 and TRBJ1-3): EPEVTQTPSHQVTQMGQEVILRCVPISNHLYFYWYRQILGQKVEFLVSFYNNEISEKSEIFDDQFSVERPDGSNFTLKIRSTKLEDSAMYFCASSEGGSSGNTIYFGEGSWLTVV.

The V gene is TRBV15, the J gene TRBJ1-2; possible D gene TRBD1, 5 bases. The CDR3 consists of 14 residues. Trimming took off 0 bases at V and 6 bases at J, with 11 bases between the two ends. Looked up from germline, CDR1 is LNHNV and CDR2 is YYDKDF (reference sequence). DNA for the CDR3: TGTGCCACCAGCAGAGAATCAGGACACAATGGCTACACCTTC. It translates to CATSRESGHNGYTF.

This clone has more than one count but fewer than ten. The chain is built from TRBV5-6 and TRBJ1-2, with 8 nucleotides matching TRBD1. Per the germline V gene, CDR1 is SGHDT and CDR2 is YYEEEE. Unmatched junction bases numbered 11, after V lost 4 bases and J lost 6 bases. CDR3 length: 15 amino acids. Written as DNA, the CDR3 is TGTGCCAGCAGCCTGACCTCAGGGGGCGCGAATGGCTACACCTTC. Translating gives CASSLTSGGANGYTF. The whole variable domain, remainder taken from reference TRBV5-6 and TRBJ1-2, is DAGVTQSPTHLIKTRGQQVTLRCSPKSGHDTVSWYQQALGQGPQFIFQYYEEEERQRGNFPDRFSGHQFPNYSSELNVNALLLGDSALYLCASSLTSGGANGYTFGSGTRLTVV.

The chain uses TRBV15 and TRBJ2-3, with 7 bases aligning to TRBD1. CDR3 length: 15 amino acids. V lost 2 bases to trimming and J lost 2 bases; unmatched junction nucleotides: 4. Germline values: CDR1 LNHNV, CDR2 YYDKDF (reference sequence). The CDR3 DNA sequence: TGTGCCACCAGCAGACTCGGGACAGACACAGATACGCAGTATTTT. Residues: CATSRLGTDTDTQYF.

The CDR3 nucleotides read TGTGCCAGCAGTTACAGGGCAGGAGGCAATGAGCAGTTCTTC. Translated, it gives CASSYRAGGNEQFF. The chain uses TRBV6-6 and TRBJ2-1; D possibly corresponds to TRBD2 (5 bases). This CDR3 has 14 residues. V was pared by 2 bases and J by 6 bases, with 11 bases between. Germline-derived CDR1 and CDR2 are MNHNY and SVGAGI (reference sequence).

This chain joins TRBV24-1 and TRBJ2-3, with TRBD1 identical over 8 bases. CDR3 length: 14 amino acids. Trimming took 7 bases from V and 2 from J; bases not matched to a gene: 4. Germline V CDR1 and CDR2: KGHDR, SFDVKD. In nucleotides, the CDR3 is TGTGCCACCAGGGACAGGGAATACACAGATACGCAGTATTTT. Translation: CATRDREYTDTQYF.

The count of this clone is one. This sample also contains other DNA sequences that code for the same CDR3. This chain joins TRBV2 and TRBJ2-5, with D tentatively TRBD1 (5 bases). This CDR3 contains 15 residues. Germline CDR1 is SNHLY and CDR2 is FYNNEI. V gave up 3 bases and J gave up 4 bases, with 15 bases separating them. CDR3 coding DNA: TGTGCCAGCAGTGATCGGTCCGGAAGGGGAGAGACCCAGTACTTC. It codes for CASSDRSGRGETQYF.

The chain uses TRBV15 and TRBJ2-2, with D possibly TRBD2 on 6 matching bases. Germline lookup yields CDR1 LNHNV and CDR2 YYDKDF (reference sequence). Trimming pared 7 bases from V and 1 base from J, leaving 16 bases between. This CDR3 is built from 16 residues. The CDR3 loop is CATNPASGLNTGELFF. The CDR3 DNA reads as TGTGCCACCAACCCGGCGAGCGGGTTGAACACCGGGGAGCTGTTTTTT.

CDR3 nucleotide sequence: TGTGCCAGCAGCGAAAGTCTCGACAGGGTGAATCAGCCCCAGCATTTT. Amino acid sequence: CASSESLDRVNQPQHF. V gene TRBV5-5 combines with J gene TRBJ1-5; TRBD1 matches 7 bases. Germline values: CDR1 SGHKS, CDR2 YYEKEE (reference sequence). V was pared by 4 bases and J by 4 bases, with 11 bases of the junction left unmatched. This CDR3 region has 16 residues.

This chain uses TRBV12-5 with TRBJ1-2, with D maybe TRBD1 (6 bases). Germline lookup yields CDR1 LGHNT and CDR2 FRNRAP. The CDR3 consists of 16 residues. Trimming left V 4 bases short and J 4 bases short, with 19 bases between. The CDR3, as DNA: TGTGCTAGTGGTTCCGCACCCCTTGAACAGGGCTATGGCTACACCTTC. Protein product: CASGSAPLEQGYGYTF.

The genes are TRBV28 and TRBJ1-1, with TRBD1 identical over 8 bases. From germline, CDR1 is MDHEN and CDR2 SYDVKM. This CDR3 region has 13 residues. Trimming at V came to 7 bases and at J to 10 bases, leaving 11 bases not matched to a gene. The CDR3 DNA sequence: TGTGCCAGCACCCAGGGGGCGGGGAGCGGAGCTTTCTTT. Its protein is CASTQGAGSGAFF. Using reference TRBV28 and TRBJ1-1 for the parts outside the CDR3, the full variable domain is DVKVTQSSRYLVKRTGEKVFLECVQDMDHENMFWYRQDPGLGLRLIYFSYDVKMKEKGDIPEGYSVSREKKERFSLILESASTNQTSMYLCASTQGAGSGAFFGQGTRLTVV.

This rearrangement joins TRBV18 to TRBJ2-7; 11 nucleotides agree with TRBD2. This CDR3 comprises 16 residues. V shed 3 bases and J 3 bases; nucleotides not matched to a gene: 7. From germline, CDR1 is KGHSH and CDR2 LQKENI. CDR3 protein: CASSPGVGTSGYEQYF. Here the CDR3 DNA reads TGTGCCAGCTCACCTGGCGTTGGGACTAGCGGCTACGAGCAGTACTTC.

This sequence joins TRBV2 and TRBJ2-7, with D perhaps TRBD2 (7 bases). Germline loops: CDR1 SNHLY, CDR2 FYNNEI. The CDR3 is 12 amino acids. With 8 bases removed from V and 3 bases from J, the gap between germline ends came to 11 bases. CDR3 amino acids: CASGGAGYEQYF. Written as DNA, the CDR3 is TGTGCCAGCGGGGGGGCGGGCTACGAGCAGTACTTC. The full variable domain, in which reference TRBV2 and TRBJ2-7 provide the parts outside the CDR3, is EPEVTQTPSHQVTQMGQEVILRCVPISNHLYFYWYRQILGQKVEFLVSFYNNEISEKSEIFDDQFSVERPDGSNFTLKIRSTKLEDSAMYFCASGGAGYEQYFGPGTRLTVT.

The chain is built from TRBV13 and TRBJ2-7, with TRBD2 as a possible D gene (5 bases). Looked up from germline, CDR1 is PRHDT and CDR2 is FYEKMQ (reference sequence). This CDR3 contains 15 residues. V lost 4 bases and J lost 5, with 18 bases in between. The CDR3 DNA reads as TGTGCCAGCAGCTCCTCCGGGCCCGGGAAGAACGAGCAGTACTTC. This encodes CASSSSGPGKNEQYF.

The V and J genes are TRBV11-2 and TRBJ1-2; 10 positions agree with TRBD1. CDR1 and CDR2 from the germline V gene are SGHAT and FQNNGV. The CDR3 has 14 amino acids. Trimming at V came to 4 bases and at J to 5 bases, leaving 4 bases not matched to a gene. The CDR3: CASSSGQGFYGYTF. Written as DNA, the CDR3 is TGTGCCAGCAGCTCGGGACAGGGGTTTTATGGCTACACCTTC.

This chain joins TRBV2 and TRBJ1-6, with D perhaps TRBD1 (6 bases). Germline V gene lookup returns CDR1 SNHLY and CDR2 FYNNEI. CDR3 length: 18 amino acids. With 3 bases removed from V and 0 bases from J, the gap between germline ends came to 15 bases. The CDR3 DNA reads TGTGCCAGCAGTGACGTCGTGGGGGCGAGCTCCTATAATTCACCCCTCCACTTT. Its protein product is CASSDVVGASSYNSPLHF. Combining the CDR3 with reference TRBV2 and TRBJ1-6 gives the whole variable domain EPEVTQTPSHQVTQMGQEVILRCVPISNHLYFYWYRQILGQKVEFLVSFYNNEISEKSEIFDDQFSVERPDGSNFTLKIRSTKLEDSAMYFCASSDVVGASSYNSPLHFGNGTRLTVT.

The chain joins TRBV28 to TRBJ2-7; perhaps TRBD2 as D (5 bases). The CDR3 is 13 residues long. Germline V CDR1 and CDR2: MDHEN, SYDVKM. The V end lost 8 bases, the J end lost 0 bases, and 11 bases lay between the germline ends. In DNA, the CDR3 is TGTGCCAGCCAACTAGGGAGCTCCTACGAGCAGTACTTC. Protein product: CASQLGSSYEQYF.

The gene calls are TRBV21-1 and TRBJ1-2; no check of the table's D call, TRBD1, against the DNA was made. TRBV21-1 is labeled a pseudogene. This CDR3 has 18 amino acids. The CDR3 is CASSKASSPGQGCYGYTF. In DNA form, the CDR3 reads TGTGCCAGCAGCAAAGCGTCCTCCCCGGGACAGGGGTGCTATGGCTACACCTTC.

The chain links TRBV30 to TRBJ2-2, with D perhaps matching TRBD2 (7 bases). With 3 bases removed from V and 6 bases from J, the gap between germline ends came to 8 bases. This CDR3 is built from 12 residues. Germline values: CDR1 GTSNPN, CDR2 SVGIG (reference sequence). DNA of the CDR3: TGTGCCTGGAGGCGGGGGCCCGGGGAGCTGTTTTTT. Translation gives CAWRRGPGELFF.